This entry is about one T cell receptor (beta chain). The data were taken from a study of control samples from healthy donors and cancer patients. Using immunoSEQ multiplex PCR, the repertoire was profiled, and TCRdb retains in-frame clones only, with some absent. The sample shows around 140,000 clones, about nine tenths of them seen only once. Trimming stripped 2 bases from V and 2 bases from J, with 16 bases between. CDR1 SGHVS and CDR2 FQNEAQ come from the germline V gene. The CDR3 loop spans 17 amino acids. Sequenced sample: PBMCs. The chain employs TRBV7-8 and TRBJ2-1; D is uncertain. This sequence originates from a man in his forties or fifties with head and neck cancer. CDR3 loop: CASSLKGPDGTYNEQFF. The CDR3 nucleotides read TGTGCCAGCAGCTTAAAGGGTCCGGACGGAACCTACAATGAGCAGTTCTTC. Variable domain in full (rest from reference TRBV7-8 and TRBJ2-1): GAGVSQSPRYKVAKRGQDVALRCDPISGHVSLFWYQQALGQGPEFLTYFQNEAQLDKSGLPSDRFFAERPEGSVSTLKIQRTQQEDSAVYLCASSLKGPDGTYNEQFFGPGTRLTVL.